The 26 T cell receptor beta chains in this list originate from one sample, sequenced in a study of PD-L1 blockade in urothelial cancer. Time point indicated: pretreatment peripheral blood. The protocol was immunoSEQ multiplex PCR, while the TCRdb copy is restricted to in-frame clones and leaves out a portion. The table records 90,000 or so clones, nearly 90% of them present only once. Sequenced here: PBMCs, sampled around atezolizumab (anti-PD-L1) treatment. All receptors derive from a man aged 60-69 years with urothelial cancer.

This chain uses TRBV5-1 with TRBJ2-3, with a possible D match to TRBD1 (5 bases). Looked up from germline, CDR1 is SGHRS and CDR2 is YFSETQ. This CDR3 region has 14 residues. Trimming shortened V by 3 bases and J by 2 bases, and 10 bases separated the two germline ends. CDR3 protein: CASSYGQNTDTQYF. The CDR3 DNA reads as TGCGCCAGCAGCTACGGACAAAACACAGATACGCAGTATTTT.

The chain has TRBV7-2 and TRBJ1-5; 7 bases line up with TRBD1. From germline, CDR1 is SGHTA and CDR2 FQGNSA. The CDR3 length is 14 residues. V was pared by 5 bases and J by 4 bases, with 5 bases of the junction left unmatched. The CDR3 reads CASSPGQDNQPQHF. The CDR3 DNA is TGTGCCAGCAGCCCAGGACAGGATAATCAGCCCCAGCATTTT.

The chain employs TRBV6-6 and TRBJ2-2; 10 positions match TRBD1. This CDR3 is 15 amino acids long. Germline values: CDR1 MNHNY, CDR2 SVGAGI (reference sequence). V was clipped by 3 bases and J by 5 bases; unmatched bases: 3. Here the CDR3 reads CASSYPGQGTGELFF. Written as DNA, the CDR3 is TGTGCCAGCAGTTATCCGGGACAGGGGACCGGGGAGCTGTTTTTT.

J is TRBJ2-4 and V is TRBV2; 10 bases map to TRBD2. From germline, CDR1 is SNHLY and CDR2 FYNNEI. The V segment lost 8 bases and the J segment 8 bases; nucleotides outside the gene matches: 9. This CDR3 has 14 residues. This CDR3 is CASCLAGVQDIQYF. In DNA form, the CDR3 reads TGTGCCAGCTGCCTAGCGGGAGTCCAGGACATTCAGTACTTC. Supplemented by reference TRBV2 and TRBJ2-4, the full variable domain reads EPEVTQTPSHQVTQMGQEVILRCVPISNHLYFYWYRQILGQKVEFLVSFYNNEISEKSEIFDDQFSVERPDGSNFTLKIRSTKLEDSAMYFCASCLAGVQDIQYFGAGTRLSVL.

CDR3 loop: CASSNLGAGNQPQHF. DNA for the CDR3: TGTGCCAGCAGTAACCTGGGGGCTGGCAATCAGCCCCAGCATTTT. The genes are TRBV27 and TRBJ1-5; the D gene is possibly TRBD1 (6 bases). Between the trimmed V and J ends, which lost 5 bases and 2 bases, there was a span of 13 bases. The CDR3 loop spans 15 amino acids. Per germline, CDR1 MNHEY and CDR2 SMNVEV (reference sequence).

V and J are TRBV5-6 and TRBJ1-2, with D possibly matching TRBD1 (5 bases). CDR1 SGHDT and CDR2 YYEEEE come from the germline V gene. The CDR3 sequence is 14 residues long. Trimming left V 2 bases short and J 1 base short, with 9 bases between. The chain's CDR3 is CASSLRTLNYGYTF. DNA for the CDR3: TGTGCCAGCAGCTTAAGGACACTTAACTATGGCTACACCTTC.

This chain connects TRBV7-2 to TRBJ2-3; D is ambiguous. Trimming took 3 bases from V and 5 from J, leaving 9 bases between them. The germline CDR1 and CDR2 sequences are SGHTA and FQGNSA. The length of the CDR3 is 13 residues. The chain's CDR3 is CASSLSPRDTQYF. The CDR3 nucleotides are TGTGCCAGCAGCTTGAGTCCGAGAGATACGCAGTATTTT.

This chain joins TRBV29-1 and TRBJ2-1; weak D call: TRBD1 (5 bases). The CDR3 length is 12 residues. V lost 2 bases and J 6 bases, leaving 8 bases between the germline ends. Germline CDR1 reads SQVTM; CDR2 reads ANQGSEA. CDR3 protein: CSVEKGVNEQFF. The CDR3, as DNA: TGCAGCGTTGAAAAAGGGGTCAATGAGCAGTTCTTC.

V is TRBV6-1 and J is TRBJ1-4; D not resolved. Trimming took 5 bases from V and 4 from J, leaving 11 bases between them. Germline CDR1 MNHNS, CDR2 SASEGT. This CDR3 is built from 14 residues. The CDR3 protein is CASSQGGINEKLFF. The CDR3 DNA follows: TGTGCCAGCAGTCAAGGAGGGATTAATGAAAAACTGTTTTTT.

The chain uses TRBV7-2 and TRBJ2-7, with 10 nucleotides matching TRBD1. V trimming: 3 bases; J trimming: 6 bases; junction bases outside the gene matches: 5. The CDR3 loop spans 14 amino acids. Per germline, CDR1 SGHTA and CDR2 FQGNSA. The CDR3, as DNA: TGTGCCAGCAGCTTCGGGACAGGGGTCCGCGAGCAGTACTTC. Encoded protein: CASSFGTGVREQYF.

The sample holds one count of this clone. This chain connects TRBV28 to TRBJ2-2, with a possible D match to TRBD1 (6 bases). There are 17 residues in the CDR3. Germline-derived CDR1 and CDR2 are MDHEN and SYDVKM. Trimming shortened V by 4 bases and J by 1 base, and 16 bases separated the two germline ends. The CDR3 DNA reads as TGTGCCAGCAGTTCTGCATTTGGGGGCCGGAACACCGGGGAGCTGTTTTTT. It specifies CASSSAFGGRNTGELFF.

The chain joins TRBV5-1 to TRBJ1-4; 7 positions agree with TRBD1. V dropped 5 bases and J dropped 4; count of bases not matched to a gene: 5. The CDR3 sequence is 14 residues long. CDR1 SGHRS and CDR2 YFSETQ come from the germline V gene. The CDR3 bases are TGCGCCAGCAGTACAGGGGCTGTTAATGAAAAACTGTTTTTT. Translating gives CASSTGAVNEKLFF.

V usage is TRBV4-3 and J usage is TRBJ2-7, with 8 nucleotides matching TRBD1. V lost 0 bases and J lost 2; bases outside the gene matches: 3. Per germline, CDR1 LGHNA and CDR2 YSLEER. This CDR3 contains 15 residues. The CDR3 nucleotides read TGCGCCAGCAGCCAAGATCACAGGGGGGCCTACGAGCAGTACTTC. Translation gives CASSQDHRGAYEQYF.

This rearrangement joins TRBV4-3 to TRBJ2-1; TRBD2 aligns across 8 bases. J lost 6 bases, V lost 1 base, and 2 bases had no gene match. Germline CDR1 is LGHNA and CDR2 is YSLEER. The CDR3 extends over 14 amino acids. CDR3 in amino acids: CASSQGLASNEQFF. Here the CDR3 DNA reads TGCGCCAGCAGCCAAGGACTAGCGAGCAATGAGCAGTTCTTC.

The chain joins TRBV4-2 to TRBJ2-1; no firm D call. Germline V gives CDR1 LGHNA, CDR2 YNFKEQ. The V gene lost 0 bases and the J gene lost 8 bases, with 11 bases spanning the gap. This CDR3 is 14 amino acids long. CDR3 amino acids: CASSQDPGSYEQFF. The CDR3 bases are TGTGCCAGCAGCCAAGACCCCGGTTCCTATGAGCAGTTCTTC.

J is TRBJ1-1 and V is TRBV30; TRBD1 agrees at 8 bases. J was trimmed by 5 bases and V by 1 base; bases with no gene match: 3. This CDR3 comprises 13 residues. Germline CDR1 reads GTSNPN; CDR2 reads SVGIG (reference sequence). The CDR3 loop reads CAWSDRGGTEAFF. CDR3 DNA: TGTGCCTGGAGTGACAGGGGGGGAACTGAAGCTTTCTTT. The complete variable domain, with remaining parts taken from reference TRBV30 and TRBJ1-1, reads SQTIHQWPATLVQPVGSPLSLECTVEGTSNPNLYWYRQAAGRGLQLLFYSVGIGQISSEVPQNLSASRPQDRQFILSSKKLLLSDSGFYLCAWSDRGGTEAFFGQGTRLTVV.

The rearrangement joins TRBV7-2 to TRBJ1-6; 7 bases map to TRBD1. This CDR3 region has 15 residues. Germline assignment: CDR1 SGHTA and CDR2 FQGNSA. V lost 0 bases to trimming and J lost 8 bases; unmatched junction nucleotides: 4. Here the CDR3 reads CASSLAVQGYSPLHF. CDR3 nucleotide sequence: TGTGCCAGCAGCTTAGCGGTACAGGGGTATTCACCCCTCCACTTT.

CDR3 bases: TGTGCCTGGAGTGTACAAATGGGGAGCCCTGGAGCTTTCTTT. This encodes CAWSVQMGSPGAFF. This sequence joins TRBV30 and TRBJ1-1, with D unresolved. Germline CDR1 and CDR2: GTSNPN and SVGIG (reference sequence). V lost 0 bases to trimming and J lost 10 bases, with 18 bases between them. The CDR3 has 14 residues.

V is TRBV7-9 and J is TRBJ2-3; TRBD2 agrees at 8 bases. The CDR3 has 15 amino acids. In germline, CDR1 is SEHNR, CDR2 FQNEAQ (reference sequence). Unmatched junction bases numbered 5, after V lost 1 base and J lost 5 bases. The CDR3 nucleotides read TGTGCCAGCAGCTTAGAGGCGGGGGGCCGAGATACGCAGTATTTT. Amino acid sequence: CASSLEAGGRDTQYF.

The chain is built from TRBV10-3 and TRBJ1-2, with D hard to call. Trimming removed 0 bases from V and 3 bases from J, with 11 bases in between. From germline, CDR1 is ENHRY and CDR2 SYGVKD. The CDR3 has 15 residues. The CDR3 DNA sequence: TGTGCCATCAGTGAGTCGGTAATTCAGGACTATGGCTACACCTTC. Translation: CAISESVIQDYGYTF.

The chain recombines TRBV6-5 with TRBJ2-3, with D tentatively TRBD1 (6 bases). This CDR3 comprises 16 residues. The germline CDR1 and CDR2 sequences are MNHEY and SVGAGI. Trimming removed 0 bases from V and 3 bases from J, with 13 bases in between. This chain's CDR3 is CASSYSRGRGTDTQYF. DNA of the CDR3: TGTGCCAGCAGTTACTCTAGGGGGAGAGGAACAGATACGCAGTATTTT.

The chain employs TRBV28 and TRBJ2-5; TRBD1 aligns across 9 bases. Germline V gives CDR1 MDHEN, CDR2 SYDVKM. The length of the CDR3 is 13 residues. The V segment lost 8 bases and the J segment 1 base; nucleotides outside the gene matches: 2. CDR3 sequence reads: CASETGGQETQYF. CDR3 DNA sequence: TGTGCCAGCGAGACAGGGGGCCAAGAGACCCAGTACTTC. Full variable domain (remainder filled in from reference TRBV28 and TRBJ2-5): DVKVTQSSRYLVKRTGEKVFLECVQDMDHENMFWYRQDPGLGLRLIYFSYDVKMKEKGDIPEGYSVSREKKERFSLILESASTNQTSMYLCASETGGQETQYFGPGTRLLVL.

V usage is TRBV4-1 and J usage is TRBJ2-7; 7 bases line up with TRBD1. V lost 3 bases and J lost 2; bases outside the gene matches: 13. The germline V gene encodes CDR1 MGHRA and CDR2 YSYEKL. There are 17 residues in the CDR3. CDR3 in DNA: TGCGCCAGCAGCCAGCGGATTGGCACCGGGACAGCCTACGAGCAGTACTTC. Its protein product is CASSQRIGTGTAYEQYF.

The J gene is TRBJ2-5, the V gene TRBV15; weak D call: TRBD1 (5 bases). V dropped 0 bases and J dropped 5 bases, with 7 bases sitting between them. Germline CDR1 reads LNHNV; CDR2 reads YYDKDF (reference sequence). This CDR3 is built from 13 residues. In DNA, the CDR3 is TGTGCCACCAGCAGAGATAACAGGGAGACCCAGTACTTC. Protein: CATSRDNRETQYF.

This clone was recorded once. This sequence joins TRBV6-5 and TRBJ2-2, with 7 bases identical to TRBD2. Trimming at V came to 11 bases and at J to 4 bases, leaving 10 bases not matched to a gene. The CDR3 has 14 amino acids. Germline V gene lookup returns CDR1 MNHEY and CDR2 SVGAGI. The chain's CDR3 is CALPGRESTGELFF. The CDR3 region has the DNA TGTGCCCTCCCCGGGCGGGAGTCCACCGGGGAGCTGTTTTTT.

The rearrangement links TRBV12-5 to TRBJ2-1, with D perhaps TRBD2 (5 bases). The CDR3 has 12 amino acids. CDR1 and CDR2 (germline): LGHNT, FRNRAP. V lost 6 bases and J lost 5, with 8 bases in between. The CDR3 protein is CASGRVHNEQFF. The CDR3 DNA reads TGTGCTAGTGGGCGGGTACACAATGAGCAGTTCTTC.